The source of this T cell receptor beta chain is a study of glioma-infiltrating T cells. Whole-study results and caveats: Only very few CDR3 sequences appeared in both tissue and blood.

As regards this clonotype: Antigen unknown.

Amplification of TCR alpha and beta CDR3 regions from RNA used iRepertoire nested multiplex PCR. One-step reverse transcription and amplification started from approximately 100-400 ng of tissue mRNA or PBMC total RNA. TCRdb re-analysed the multiplex PCR reads in MiXCR, keeping a single row per CDR3 protein. The table has 20,000 to 25,000 distinct CDR3 sequences, 20% to 25% seen once; the top ten hold 13%. J lost 3 bases, V lost 10 bases, and 6 bases had no gene match. There are 12 residues in the CDR3. The germline CDR1 and CDR2 sequences are LNHDA and SQIVND (reference sequence). The V gene is TRBV19, the J gene TRBJ2-7, with 7 bases identical to TRBD1. Sequencing was carried out using glioma tissue, nonneoplastic brain tissue, or PBMCs (not recorded which). This clonotype was sampled from a human donor with low-grade glioma or glioblastoma, undergoing nonglioma brain surgery, or in good health (not recorded which). The CDR3: CATEGQDYEQYF. DNA of the CDR3: TGTGCCACCGAAGGACAGGACTACGAGCAGTACTTC.